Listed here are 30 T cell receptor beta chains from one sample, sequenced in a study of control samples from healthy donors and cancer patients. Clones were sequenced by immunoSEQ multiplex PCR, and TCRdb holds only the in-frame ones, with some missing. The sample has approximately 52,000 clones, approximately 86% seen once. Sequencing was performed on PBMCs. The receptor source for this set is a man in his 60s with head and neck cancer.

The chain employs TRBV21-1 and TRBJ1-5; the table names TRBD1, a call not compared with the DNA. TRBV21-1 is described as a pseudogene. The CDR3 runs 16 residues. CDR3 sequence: CASKLLLTGGHQPQHF. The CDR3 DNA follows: TGTGCCAGCAAGCTCCTCTTAACAGGGGGCCATCAGCCCCAGCATTTT.

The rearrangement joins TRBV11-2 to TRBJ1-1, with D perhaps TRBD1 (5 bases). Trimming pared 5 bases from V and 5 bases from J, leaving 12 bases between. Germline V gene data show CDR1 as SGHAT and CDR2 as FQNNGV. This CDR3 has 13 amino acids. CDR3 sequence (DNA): TGTGCCAGCAGCGCGACAGAATCTACTGAAGCTTTCTTT. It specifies CASSATESTEAFF.

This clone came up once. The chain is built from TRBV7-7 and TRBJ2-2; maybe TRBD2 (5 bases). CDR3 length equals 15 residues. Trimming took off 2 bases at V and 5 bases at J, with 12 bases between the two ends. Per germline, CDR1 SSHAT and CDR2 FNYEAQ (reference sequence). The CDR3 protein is CASSLLGSGTGELFF. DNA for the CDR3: TGTGCCAGCAGCTTACTGGGGAGTGGTACCGGGGAGCTGTTTTTT.

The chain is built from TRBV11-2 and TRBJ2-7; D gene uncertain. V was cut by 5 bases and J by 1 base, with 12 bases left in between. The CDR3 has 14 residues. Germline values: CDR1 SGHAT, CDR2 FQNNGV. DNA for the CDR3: TGTGCCAGCAGCACATCGGACGGATCCTACGAGCAGTACTTC. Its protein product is CASSTSDGSYEQYF.

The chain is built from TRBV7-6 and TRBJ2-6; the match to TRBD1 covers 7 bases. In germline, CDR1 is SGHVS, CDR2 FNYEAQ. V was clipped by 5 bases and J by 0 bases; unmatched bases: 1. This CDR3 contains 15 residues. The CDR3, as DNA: TGTGCCAGCAGCCCAGGGGGCTCTGGGGCCAACGTCCTGACTTTC. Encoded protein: CASSPGGSGANVLTF. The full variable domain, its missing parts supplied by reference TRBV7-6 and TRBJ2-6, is GAGVSQSPRYKVTKRGQDVALRCDPISGHVSLYWYRQALGQGPEFLTYFNYEAQQDKSGLPNDRFSAERPEGSISTLTIQRTEQRDSAMYRCASSPGGSGANVLTFGAGSRLTVL.

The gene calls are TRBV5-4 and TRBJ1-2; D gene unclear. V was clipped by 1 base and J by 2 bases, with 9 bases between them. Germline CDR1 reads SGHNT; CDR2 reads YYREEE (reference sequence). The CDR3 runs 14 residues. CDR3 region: CASSLNPDNYGYTF. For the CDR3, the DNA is TGTGCCAGCAGCTTGAACCCAGACAACTATGGCTACACCTTC.

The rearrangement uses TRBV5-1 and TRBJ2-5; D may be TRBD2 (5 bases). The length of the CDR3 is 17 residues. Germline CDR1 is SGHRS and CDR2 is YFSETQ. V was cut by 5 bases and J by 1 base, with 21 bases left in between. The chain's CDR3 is CASRRGAGLQLQETQYF. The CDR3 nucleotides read TGCGCCAGCAGGCGCGGTGCGGGCCTACAACTCCAAGAGACCCAGTACTTC.

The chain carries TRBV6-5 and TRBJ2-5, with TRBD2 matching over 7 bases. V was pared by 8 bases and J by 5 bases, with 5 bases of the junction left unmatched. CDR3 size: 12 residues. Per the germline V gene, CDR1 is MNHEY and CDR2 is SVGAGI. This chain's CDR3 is CASSWGGETQYF. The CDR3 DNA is TGTGCCAGCTCTTGGGGGGGGGAGACCCAGTACTTC.

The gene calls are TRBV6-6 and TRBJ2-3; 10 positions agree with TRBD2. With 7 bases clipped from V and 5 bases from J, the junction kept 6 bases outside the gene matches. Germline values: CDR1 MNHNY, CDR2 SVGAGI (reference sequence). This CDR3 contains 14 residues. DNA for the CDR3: TGTGCCAGCATGAGCGGGAGGGCCCTAGATACGCAGTATTTT. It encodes CASMSGRALDTQYF.

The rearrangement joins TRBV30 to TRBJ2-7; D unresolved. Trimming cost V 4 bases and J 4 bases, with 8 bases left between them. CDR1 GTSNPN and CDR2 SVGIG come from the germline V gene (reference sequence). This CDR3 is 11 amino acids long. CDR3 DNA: TGTGCCTGGACAGATACTTACGAGCAGTACTTC. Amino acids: CAWTDTYEQYF.

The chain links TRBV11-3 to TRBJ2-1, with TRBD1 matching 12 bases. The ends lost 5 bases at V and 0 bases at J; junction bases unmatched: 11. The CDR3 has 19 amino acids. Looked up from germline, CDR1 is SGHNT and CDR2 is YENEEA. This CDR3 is CASSTPPGTGGPSYNEQFF. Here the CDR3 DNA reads TGTGCCAGCAGCACCCCTCCCGGGACAGGGGGCCCCTCCTACAATGAGCAGTTCTTC. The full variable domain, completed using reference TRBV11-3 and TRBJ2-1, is EAGVVQSPRYKIIEKKQPVAFWCNPISGHNTLYWYLQNLGQGPELLIRYENEEAVDDSQLPKDRFSAERLKGVDSTLKIQPAELGDSAVYLCASSTPPGTGGPSYNEQFFGPGTRLTVL.

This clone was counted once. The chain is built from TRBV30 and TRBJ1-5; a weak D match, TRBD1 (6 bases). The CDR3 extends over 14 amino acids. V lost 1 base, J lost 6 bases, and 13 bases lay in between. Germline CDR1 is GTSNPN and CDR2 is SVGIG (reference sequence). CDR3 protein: CAWSGKGVGQPQHF. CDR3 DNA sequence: TGTGCCTGGAGTGGGAAGGGGGTAGGTCAGCCCCAGCATTTT.

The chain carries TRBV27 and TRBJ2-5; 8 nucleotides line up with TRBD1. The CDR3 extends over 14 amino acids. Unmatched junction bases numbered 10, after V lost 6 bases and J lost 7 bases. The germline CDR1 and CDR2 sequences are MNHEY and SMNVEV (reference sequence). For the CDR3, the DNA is TGTGCCAGCAGACTTGGTGGGACAGGCGGGACCCAGTACTTC. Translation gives CASRLGGTGGTQYF.

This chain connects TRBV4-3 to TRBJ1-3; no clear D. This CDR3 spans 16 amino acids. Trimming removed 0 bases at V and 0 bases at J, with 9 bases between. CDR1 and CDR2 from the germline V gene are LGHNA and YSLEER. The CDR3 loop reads CASSQDPYLSGNTIYF. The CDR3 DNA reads TGCGCCAGCAGCCAAGATCCCTACCTCTCTGGAAACACCATATATTTT.

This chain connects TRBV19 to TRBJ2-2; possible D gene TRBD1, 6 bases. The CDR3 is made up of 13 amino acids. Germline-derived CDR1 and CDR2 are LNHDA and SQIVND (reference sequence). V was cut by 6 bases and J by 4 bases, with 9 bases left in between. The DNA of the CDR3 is TGTGCCAGTAGCACAGGGACCACCGGGGAGCTGTTTTTT. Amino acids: CASSTGTTGELFF.

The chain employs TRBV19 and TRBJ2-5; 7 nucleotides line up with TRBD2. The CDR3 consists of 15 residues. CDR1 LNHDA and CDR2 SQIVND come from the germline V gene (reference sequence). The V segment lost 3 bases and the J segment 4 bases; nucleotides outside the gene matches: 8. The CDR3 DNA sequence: TGTGCCAGTAGTATGAGGCGGGAGAGTGCAGAGACCCAGTACTTC. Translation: CASSMRRESAETQYF.

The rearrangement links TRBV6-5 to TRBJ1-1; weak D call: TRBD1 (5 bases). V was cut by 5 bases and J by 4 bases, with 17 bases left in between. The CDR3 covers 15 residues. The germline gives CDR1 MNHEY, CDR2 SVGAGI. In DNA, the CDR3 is TGTGCCAGCAGTCTCCCCGGGGCTCCGGGCACTGAAGCTTTCTTT. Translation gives CASSLPGAPGTEAFF.

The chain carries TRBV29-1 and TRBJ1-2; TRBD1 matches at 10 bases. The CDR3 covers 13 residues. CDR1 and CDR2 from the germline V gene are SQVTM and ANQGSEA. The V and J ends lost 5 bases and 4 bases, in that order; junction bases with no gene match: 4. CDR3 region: CSVTGQGIYGYTF. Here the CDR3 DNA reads TGCAGCGTTACGGGACAGGGGATCTATGGCTACACCTTC.

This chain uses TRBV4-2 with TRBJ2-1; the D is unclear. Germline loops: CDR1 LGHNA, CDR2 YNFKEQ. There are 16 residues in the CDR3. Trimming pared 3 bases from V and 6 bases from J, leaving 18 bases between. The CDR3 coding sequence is TGTGCCAGCAGCCAGGTAACGGGCCCTCCGTCCAATGAGCAGTTCTTC. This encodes CASSQVTGPPSNEQFF.

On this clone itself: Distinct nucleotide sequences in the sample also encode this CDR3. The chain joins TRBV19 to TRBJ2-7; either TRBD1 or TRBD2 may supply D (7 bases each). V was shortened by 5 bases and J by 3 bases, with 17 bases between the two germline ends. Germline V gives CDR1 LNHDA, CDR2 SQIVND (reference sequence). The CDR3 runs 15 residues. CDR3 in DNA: TGTGCCAGTAGTGAGGGGGCTAGCGGATTCTACGAGCAGTACTTC. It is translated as CASSEGASGFYEQYF.

The CDR3 DNA sequence: TGTGCCAGTAGTATAAGGGGCAGGGGCGTCAGGACAGATACGCAGTATTTT. It yields the protein CASSIRGRGVRTDTQYF. The chain uses TRBV19 and TRBJ2-3, with TRBD1 as a possible D gene (6 bases). The germline V gene has CDR1 LNHDA and CDR2 SQIVND (reference sequence). The CDR3 length is 17 residues. The V end lost 2 bases, the J end lost 3 bases, and 18 bases lay between the germline ends.

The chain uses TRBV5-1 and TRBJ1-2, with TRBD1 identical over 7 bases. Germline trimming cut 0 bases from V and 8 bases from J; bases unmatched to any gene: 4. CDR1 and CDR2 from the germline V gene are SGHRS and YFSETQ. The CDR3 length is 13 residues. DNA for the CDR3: TGCGCCAGCAGCTTGGTGACAGGGAGGGGCTACACCTTC. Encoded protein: CASSLVTGRGYTF.

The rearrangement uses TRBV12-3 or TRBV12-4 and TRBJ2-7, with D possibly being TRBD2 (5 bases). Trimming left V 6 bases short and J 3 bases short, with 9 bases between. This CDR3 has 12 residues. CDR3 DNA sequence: TGTGCCAGCAGCTTACGGGGCTACGAGCAGTACTTC. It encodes CASSLRGYEQYF.

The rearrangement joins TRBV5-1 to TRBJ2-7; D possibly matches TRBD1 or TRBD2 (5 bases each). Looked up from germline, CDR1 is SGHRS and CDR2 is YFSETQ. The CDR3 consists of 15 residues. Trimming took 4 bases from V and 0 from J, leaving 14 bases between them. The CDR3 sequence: CASSLGPNLSYEQYF. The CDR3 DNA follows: TGCGCCAGCAGCCTGGGACCAAACCTCTCCTACGAGCAGTACTTC.

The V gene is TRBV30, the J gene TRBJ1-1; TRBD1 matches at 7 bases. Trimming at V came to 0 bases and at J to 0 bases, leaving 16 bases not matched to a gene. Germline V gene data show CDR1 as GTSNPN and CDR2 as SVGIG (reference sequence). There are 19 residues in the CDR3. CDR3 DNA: TGTGCCTGGAGTGTACGGGAAGGGAGGGGGCAAGACCTGAACACTGAAGCTTTCTTT. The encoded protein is CAWSVREGRGQDLNTEAFF.

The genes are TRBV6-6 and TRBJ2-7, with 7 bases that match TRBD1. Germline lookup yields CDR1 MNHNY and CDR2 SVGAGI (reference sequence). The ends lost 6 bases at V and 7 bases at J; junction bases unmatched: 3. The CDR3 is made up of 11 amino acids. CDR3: CASSYRGEQYF. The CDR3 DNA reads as TGTGCCAGCAGCTACAGGGGAGAGCAGTACTTC.

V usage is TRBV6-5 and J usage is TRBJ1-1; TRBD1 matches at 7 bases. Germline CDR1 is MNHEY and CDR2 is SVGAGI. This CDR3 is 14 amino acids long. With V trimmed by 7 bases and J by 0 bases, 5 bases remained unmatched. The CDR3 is CASTLTGLNTEAFF. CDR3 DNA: TGTGCCAGCACCTTGACAGGGTTGAACACTGAAGCTTTCTTT.

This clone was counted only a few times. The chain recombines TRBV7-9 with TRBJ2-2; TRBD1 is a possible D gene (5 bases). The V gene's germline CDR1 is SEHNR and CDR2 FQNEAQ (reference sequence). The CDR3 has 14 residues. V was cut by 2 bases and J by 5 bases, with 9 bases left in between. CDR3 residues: CASSLTRETGELFF. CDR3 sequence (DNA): TGTGCCAGCAGCTTAACCAGGGAAACCGGGGAGCTGTTTTTT. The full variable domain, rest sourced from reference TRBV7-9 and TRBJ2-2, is DTGVSQNPRHKITKRGQNVTFRCDPISEHNRLYWYRQTLGQGPEFLTYFQNEAQLEKSRLLSDRFSAERPKGSFSTLEIQRTEQGDSAMYLCASSLTRETGELFFGEGSRLTVL.

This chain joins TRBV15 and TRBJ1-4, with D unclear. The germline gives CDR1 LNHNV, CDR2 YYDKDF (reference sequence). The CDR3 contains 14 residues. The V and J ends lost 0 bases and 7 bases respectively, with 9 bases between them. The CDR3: CATSRDTAAEKLFF. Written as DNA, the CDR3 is TGTGCCACCAGCAGAGATACGGCGGCTGAAAAACTGTTTTTT.

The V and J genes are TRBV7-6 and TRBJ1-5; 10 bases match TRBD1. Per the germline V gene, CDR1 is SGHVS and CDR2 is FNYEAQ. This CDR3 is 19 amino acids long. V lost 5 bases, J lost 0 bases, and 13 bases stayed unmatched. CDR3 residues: CASSPWTGGRPYSNQPQHF. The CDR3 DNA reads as TGTGCCAGCAGCCCCTGGACAGGGGGACGGCCGTATAGCAATCAGCCCCAGCATTTT.